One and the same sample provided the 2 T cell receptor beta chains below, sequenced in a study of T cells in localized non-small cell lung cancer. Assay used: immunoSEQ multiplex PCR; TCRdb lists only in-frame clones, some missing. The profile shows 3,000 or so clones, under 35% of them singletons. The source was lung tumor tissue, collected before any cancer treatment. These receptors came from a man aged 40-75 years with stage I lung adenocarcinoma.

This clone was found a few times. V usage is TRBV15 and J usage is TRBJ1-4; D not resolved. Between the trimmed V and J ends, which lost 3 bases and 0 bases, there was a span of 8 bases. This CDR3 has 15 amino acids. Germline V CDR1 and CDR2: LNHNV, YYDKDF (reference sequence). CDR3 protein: CATSRGGATNEKLFF. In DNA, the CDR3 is TGTGCCACCAGCAGGGGCGGCGCAACTAATGAAAAACTGTTTTTT. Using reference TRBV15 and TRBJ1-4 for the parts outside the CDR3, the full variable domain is DAMVIQNPRYQVTQFGKPVTLSCSQTLNHNVMYWYQQKSSQAPKLLFHYYDKDFNNEADTPDNFQSRRPNTSFCFLDIRSPGLGDTAMYLCATSRGGATNEKLFFGSGTQLSVL.

CDR3 residues: CSVWDGDTEAFF. In nucleotides, the CDR3 is TGCAGCGTTTGGGACGGCGACACTGAAGCTTTCTTT. The chain combines TRBV29-1 with TRBJ1-1, with D possibly being TRBD1 (5 bases). Between the trimmed V and J ends, which lost 5 bases and 3 bases, there was a span of 10 bases. Germline lookup yields CDR1 SQVTM and CDR2 ANQGSEA. The CDR3 loop spans 12 amino acids.